The clone carrying this T cell receptor (beta chain) was found a few times. Its antigen remains unidentified. Library preparation for TCR beta used quantitative 5'-RACE with molecular barcodes. TCRdb re-derived calls from the 5' RACE reads in MiXCR, one entry per CDR3 protein. The sample holds 500,000 to 650,000 distinct CDR3 sequences, about 5% seen once. This sample is drawn from a study of CD8 T cells in ankylosing spondylitis. General study findings and limits: It appeared that ankylosing spondylitis blood was characterized by a TCR beta motif of fewer than ten highly homologous variants. The study looked at matched synovial fluid samples from ankylosing spondylitis patients. Disease-linked clones were reported to be significantly enriched there.

This CDR3 is 12 amino acids long. V lost 3 bases and J lost 9; bases outside the gene matches: 1. CDR1 and CDR2 from the germline V gene are ENHRY and SYGVKD. The sequencing sample was made of blood, either unsorted or a sorted T cell fraction (not recorded which). The rearrangement uses TRBV10-3 and TRBJ2-4, with 8 bases aligning to TRBD1. The origin of this receptor is a male donor with ankylosing spondylitis. CDR3 protein: CAISDDRGIQYF. In nucleotides, the CDR3 is TGTGCCATCAGTGATGACAGGGGCATTCAGTACTTC.